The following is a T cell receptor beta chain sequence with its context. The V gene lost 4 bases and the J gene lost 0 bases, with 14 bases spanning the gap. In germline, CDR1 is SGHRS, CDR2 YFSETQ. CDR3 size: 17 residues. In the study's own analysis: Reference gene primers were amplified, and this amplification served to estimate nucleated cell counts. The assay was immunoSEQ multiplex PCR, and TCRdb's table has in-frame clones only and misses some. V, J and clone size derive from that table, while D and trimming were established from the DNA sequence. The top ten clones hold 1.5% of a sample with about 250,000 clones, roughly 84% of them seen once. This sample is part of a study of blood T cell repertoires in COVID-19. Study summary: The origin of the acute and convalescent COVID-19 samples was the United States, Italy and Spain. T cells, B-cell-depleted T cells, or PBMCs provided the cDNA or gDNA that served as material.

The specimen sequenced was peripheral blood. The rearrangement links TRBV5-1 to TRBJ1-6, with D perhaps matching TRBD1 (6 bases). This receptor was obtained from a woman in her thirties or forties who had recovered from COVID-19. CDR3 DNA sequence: TGCGCCAGCAGCAAGGAAACAGGGAGCTCCTATAATTCACCCCTCCACTTT. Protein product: CASSKETGSSYNSPLHF.